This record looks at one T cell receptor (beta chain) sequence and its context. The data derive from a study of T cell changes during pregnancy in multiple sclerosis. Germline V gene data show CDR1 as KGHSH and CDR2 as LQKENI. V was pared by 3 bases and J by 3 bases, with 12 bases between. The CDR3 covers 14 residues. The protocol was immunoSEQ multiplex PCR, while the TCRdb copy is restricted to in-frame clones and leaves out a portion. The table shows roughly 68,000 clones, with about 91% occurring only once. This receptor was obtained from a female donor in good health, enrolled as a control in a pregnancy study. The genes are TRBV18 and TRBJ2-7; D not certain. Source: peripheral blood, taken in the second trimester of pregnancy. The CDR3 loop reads CASSPRVGGYEQYF. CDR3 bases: TGTGCCAGCTCACCTCGGGTGGGTGGCTACGAGCAGTACTTC.